These 19 T cell receptor beta chains share one sample of origin, sequenced in a study of blood T cell repertoires in COVID-19. This table comes from immunoSEQ multiplex PCR, and its TCRdb copy is limited to in-frame clones, with some not included. Found here are approximately 65,000 clones, more than 60% of them singletons; the top ten hold around a sixth. The sample was peripheral blood. Receptor source: a man aged 55-75 years with acute or convalescent COVID-19.

The chain joins TRBV25-1 to TRBJ2-2, with 12 bases aligning to TRBD1. Germline V lookup: CDR1 MGHDK, CDR2 SYGVNS. V shed 9 bases, J shed 5 bases, and the junction held 10 bases outside the gene matches. CDR3 size: 16 residues. CDR3 residues: CASSSGTGGFTGELFF. CDR3 DNA: TGTGCCAGTAGCTCCGGGACAGGGGGCTTTACCGGGGAGCTGTTTTTT.

The V gene is TRBV12-3 or TRBV12-4, the J gene TRBJ2-5; D remains ambiguous. CDR3 size: 13 residues. V was trimmed by 1 base and J by 1 base, leaving 4 bases between them. CDR3 loop: CASSLGAQETQYF. CDR3 bases: TGTGCCAGCAGTTTAGGGGCCCAAGAGACCCAGTACTTC.

The J gene is TRBJ2-3, the V gene TRBV4-3; 10 bases agree with TRBD2. Germline assignment: CDR1 LGHNA and CDR2 YSLEER. Trimming removed 3 bases from V and 2 bases from J; junction bases left unmatched: 5. The CDR3 contains 16 residues. The chain's CDR3 is CASSQVAGGYTDTQYF. The CDR3 DNA is TGCGCCAGCAGCCAGGTAGCGGGAGGCTACACAGATACGCAGTATTTT.

The gene calls are TRBV29-1 and TRBJ2-1, with TRBD1 matching 11 bases. The CDR3 is 14 amino acids. V lost 2 bases, J lost 7 bases, and 4 bases stayed unmatched. The germline gives CDR1 SQVTM, CDR2 ANQGSEA. The CDR3 reads CSVENRDRGNEQFF. The CDR3 DNA sequence: TGCAGCGTTGAAAACCGGGACAGGGGGAATGAGCAGTTCTTC.

The rearrangement links TRBV7-2 to TRBJ1-6; weak D call: TRBD1 (5 bases). Looked up from germline, CDR1 is SGHTA and CDR2 is FQGNSA. Between the trimmed V and J ends, which lost 5 bases and 8 bases, there was a span of 10 bases. This CDR3 has 13 residues. CDR3 region: CASSDRRDSPLHF. The CDR3, as DNA: TGTGCCAGCAGCGACCGCAGGGATTCACCCCTCCACTTT.

This clone occurred once. The chain recombines TRBV7-9 with TRBJ2-2; D is undetermined. There are 14 residues in the CDR3. V gave up 5 bases and J gave up 7 bases, with 14 bases separating them. CDR1 and CDR2 from the germline V gene are SEHNR and FQNEAQ (reference sequence). CDR3 bases: TGTGCCAGCAGCCTAACCACCCAGGTCGGGGAGCTGTTTTTT. It codes for CASSLTTQVGELFF.

The genes are TRBV5-1 and TRBJ2-1; 13 bases match TRBD2. The CDR3 has 16 residues. J lost 7 bases, V lost 4 bases, and 8 bases had no gene match. CDR1 and CDR2 from the germline V gene are SGHRS and YFSETQ. The CDR3 region is CASSPGLAGVGNEQFF. DNA of the CDR3: TGCGCCAGCAGCCCTGGACTAGCGGGGGTTGGGAATGAGCAGTTCTTC.

The V gene is TRBV5-4, the J gene TRBJ2-2, with 8 bases that match TRBD2. The CDR3 is 16 residues long. J was trimmed by 4 bases and V by 0 bases; bases with no gene match: 5. The germline gives CDR1 SGHNT, CDR2 YYREEE (reference sequence). CDR3 loop: CASSLGSGGITGELFF. CDR3 bases: TGTGCCAGCAGCTTGGGATCGGGAGGGATCACCGGGGAGCTGTTTTTT.

Note on this clone: At one end the junction does not follow the germline gene, possibly because of a read error. This chain joins TRBV6-1 and TRBJ2-7, with D possibly TRBD1 on 5 matching bases. Germline CDR1 and CDR2: MNHNS and SASEGT. The CDR3 consists of 14 residues. CDR3 in DNA: TGTGCCAGCAGGGAAGGGGTGACGGGCTACGAGCAGTACTTC. It specifies CASREGVTGYEQYF.

V usage is TRBV19 and J usage is TRBJ1-1, with a possible D match to TRBD1 (6 bases). V lost 7 bases and J lost 3, with 15 bases in between. Germline CDR1 and CDR2: LNHDA and SQIVND (reference sequence). CDR3 length: 14 amino acids. This chain's CDR3 is CASIRGGADTEAFF. In DNA, the CDR3 is TGTGCCAGTATCAGAGGGGGGGCTGACACTGAAGCTTTCTTT.

The chain employs TRBV11-1 and TRBJ2-3; perhaps TRBD2 as D (7 bases). Trimming cost V 6 bases and J 4 bases, with 17 bases left between them. This CDR3 has 15 residues. CDR1 is SGHAT and CDR2 is FQDESV in the germline V gene (reference sequence). CDR3 amino acids: CASRSGGAIADTQYF. CDR3 DNA: TGTGCCAGCAGGAGTGGGGGGGCAATCGCAGATACGCAGTATTTT.

This clone showed up just a few times. V gene TRBV4-2 combines with J gene TRBJ2-1; D not certain. Per the germline V gene, CDR1 is LGHNA and CDR2 is YNFKEQ. CDR3 length: 15 amino acids. V was trimmed by 0 bases and J by 1 base, leaving 7 bases between them. CDR3 in DNA: TGTGCCAGCAGCCAAGATATGACTTCCTACAATGAGCAGTTCTTC. It specifies CASSQDMTSYNEQFF.

This chain uses TRBV19 with TRBJ2-3, with 12 bases that match TRBD2. Germline CDR1 and CDR2: LNHDA and SQIVND (reference sequence). The CDR3 length is 16 residues. V lost 1 base to trimming and J lost 1 base; unmatched junction nucleotides: 0. CDR3 loop: CASSIGLAGGTDTQYF. CDR3 sequence (DNA): TGTGCCAGTAGTATAGGACTAGCGGGAGGCACAGATACGCAGTATTTT. Filled out from reference TRBV19 and TRBJ2-3, the complete variable domain reads DGGITQSPKYLFRKEGQNVTLSCEQNLNHDAMYWYRQDPGQGLRLIYYSQIVNDFQKGDIAEGYSVSREKKESFPLTVTSAQKNPTAFYLCASSIGLAGGTDTQYFGPGTRLTVL.

The chain recombines TRBV29-1 with TRBJ2-7; possibly TRBD2 for D (5 bases). Germline V gene sequence: CDR1 SQVTM, CDR2 ANQGSEA. V was trimmed by 3 bases and J by 0 bases, leaving 12 bases between them. CDR3 length: 14 amino acids. CDR3 region: CSVESTGSSYEQYF. CDR3 bases: TGCAGCGTTGAGTCGACGGGGAGCTCCTACGAGCAGTACTTC.

The CDR3 DNA reads as TGCGCCAGCAGCCCTAGCGGGAACACAGATACGCAGTATTTT. Protein sequence: CASSPSGNTDTQYF. This rearrangement joins TRBV4-3 to TRBJ2-3, with TRBD2 matching over 9 bases. V lost 4 bases and J lost 2; bases outside the gene matches: 1. From germline, CDR1 is LGHNA and CDR2 YSLEER. CDR3 length: 14 amino acids.

The V call is TRBV6-5, the J call TRBJ2-3, with D tentatively TRBD2 (6 bases). Between the trimmed V and J ends, which lost 2 bases and 3 bases, there was a span of 12 bases. This CDR3 is built from 15 residues. Germline CDR1 MNHEY, CDR2 SVGAGI. CDR3: CASSYVEGRTDTQYF. CDR3 bases: TGTGCCAGCAGTTACGTTGAGGGGAGGACAGATACGCAGTATTTT.

The CDR3 is CASSRQRQETQYF. The CDR3 DNA reads as TGTGCCAGCAGTAGACAGCGACAAGAGACCCAGTACTTC. The chain carries TRBV7-8 and TRBJ2-5; D is perhaps TRBD1 (5 bases). V lost 6 bases and J lost 2, with 10 bases in between. CDR1 and CDR2 from the germline V gene are SGHVS and FQNEAQ. The length of the CDR3 is 13 residues.

The rearrangement links TRBV7-9 to TRBJ2-1, with 9 bases lining up with TRBD2. From germline, CDR1 is SEHNR and CDR2 FQNEAQ (reference sequence). Losses at the gene ends were 5 bases for V and 5 bases for J; bases not matched to a gene: 10. CDR3 size: 16 residues. Here the CDR3 reads CASSESRASGNNEQFF. CDR3 nucleotides: TGTGCCAGCAGCGAGTCAAGGGCTAGCGGGAACAATGAGCAGTTCTTC.

The chain carries TRBV4-1 and TRBJ1-5; 9 bases map to TRBD1. The CDR3 sequence is 14 residues long. Germline-derived CDR1 and CDR2 are MGHRA and YSYEKL. Trimming cost V 3 bases and J 7 bases; bases outside gene matches: 4. The CDR3 reads CASSQGQGGQPQHF. In DNA form, the CDR3 reads TGCGCCAGCAGCCAGGGACAGGGAGGCCAGCCCCAGCATTTT.